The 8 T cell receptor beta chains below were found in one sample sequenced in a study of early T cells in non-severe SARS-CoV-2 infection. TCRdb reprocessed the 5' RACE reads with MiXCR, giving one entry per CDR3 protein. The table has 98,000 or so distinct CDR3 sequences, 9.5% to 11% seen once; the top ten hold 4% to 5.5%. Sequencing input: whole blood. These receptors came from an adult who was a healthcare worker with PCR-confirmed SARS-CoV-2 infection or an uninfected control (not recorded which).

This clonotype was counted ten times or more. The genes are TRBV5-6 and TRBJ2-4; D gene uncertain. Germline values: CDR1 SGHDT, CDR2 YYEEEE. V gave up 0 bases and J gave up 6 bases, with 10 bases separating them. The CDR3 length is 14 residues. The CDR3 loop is CASSLGFLANIQYF. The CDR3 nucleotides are TGTGCCAGCAGCTTGGGTTTCCTCGCAAACATTCAGTACTTC.

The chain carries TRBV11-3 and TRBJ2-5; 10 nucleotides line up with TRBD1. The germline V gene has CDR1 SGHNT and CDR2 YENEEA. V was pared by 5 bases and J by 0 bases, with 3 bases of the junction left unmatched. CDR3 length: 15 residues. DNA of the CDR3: TGTGCCAGCAGCCCCGGGACAGGGGACCAAGAGACCCAGTACTTC. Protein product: CASSPGTGDQETQYF.

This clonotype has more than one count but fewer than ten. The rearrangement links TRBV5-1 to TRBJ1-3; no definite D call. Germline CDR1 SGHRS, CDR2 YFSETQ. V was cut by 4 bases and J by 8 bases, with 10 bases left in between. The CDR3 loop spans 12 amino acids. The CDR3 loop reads CASSLHRDTIYF. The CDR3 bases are TGCGCCAGCAGCCTCCACCGGGACACCATATATTTT. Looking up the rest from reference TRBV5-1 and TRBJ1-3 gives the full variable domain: KAGVTQTPRYLIKTRGQQVTLSCSPISGHRSVSWYQQTPGQGLQFLFEYFSETQRNKGNFPGRFSGRQFSNSRSEMNVSTLELGDSALYLCASSLHRDTIYFGEGSWLTVV.

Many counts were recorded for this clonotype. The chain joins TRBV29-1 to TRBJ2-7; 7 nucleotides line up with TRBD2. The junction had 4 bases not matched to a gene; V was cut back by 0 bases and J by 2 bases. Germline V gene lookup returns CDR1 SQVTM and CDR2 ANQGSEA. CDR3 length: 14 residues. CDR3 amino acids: CSVEEGSGTYEQYF. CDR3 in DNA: TGCAGCGTTGAAGAGGGGAGCGGGACCTACGAGCAGTACTTC.

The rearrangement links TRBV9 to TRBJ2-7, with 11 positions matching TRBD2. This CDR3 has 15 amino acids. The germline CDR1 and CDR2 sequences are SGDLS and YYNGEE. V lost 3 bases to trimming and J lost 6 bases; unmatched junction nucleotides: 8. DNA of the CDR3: TGTGCCAGCAGCGCCACGACTAGCGGGATGGGCGAGCAGTACTTC. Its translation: CASSATTSGMGEQYF.

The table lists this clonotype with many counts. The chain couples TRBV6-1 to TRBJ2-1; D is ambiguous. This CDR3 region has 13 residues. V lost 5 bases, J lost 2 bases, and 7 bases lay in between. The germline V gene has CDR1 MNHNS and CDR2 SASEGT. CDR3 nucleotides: TGTGCCAGCAGTCTCGGGCCCTACAATGAGCAGTTCTTC. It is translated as CASSLGPYNEQFF.

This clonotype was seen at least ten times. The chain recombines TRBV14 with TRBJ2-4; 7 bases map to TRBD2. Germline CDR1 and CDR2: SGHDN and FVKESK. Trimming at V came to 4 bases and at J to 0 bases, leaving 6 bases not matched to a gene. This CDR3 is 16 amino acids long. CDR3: CASSPTSQGAKNIQYF. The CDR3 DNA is TGTGCCAGCAGCCCGACTAGCCAGGGAGCCAAAAACATTCAGTACTTC.

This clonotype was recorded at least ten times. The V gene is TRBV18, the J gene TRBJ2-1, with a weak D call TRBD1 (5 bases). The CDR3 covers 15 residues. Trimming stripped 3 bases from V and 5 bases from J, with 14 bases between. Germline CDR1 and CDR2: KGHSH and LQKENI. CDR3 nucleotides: TGTGCCAGCTCACCGTACACAGGAACGAACAATGAGCAGTTCTTC. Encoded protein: CASSPYTGTNNEQFF.